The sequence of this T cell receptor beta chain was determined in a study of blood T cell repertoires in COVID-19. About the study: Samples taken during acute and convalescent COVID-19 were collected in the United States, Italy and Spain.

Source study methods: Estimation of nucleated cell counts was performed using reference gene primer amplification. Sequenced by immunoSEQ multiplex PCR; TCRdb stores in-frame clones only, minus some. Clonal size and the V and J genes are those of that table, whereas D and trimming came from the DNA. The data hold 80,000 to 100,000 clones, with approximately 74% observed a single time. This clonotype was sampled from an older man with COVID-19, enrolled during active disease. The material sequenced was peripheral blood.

The CDR3 sequence: CASGGVSGELFF. The CDR3 coding sequence is TGTGCCAGCGGAGGAGTCTCCGGGGAGCTGTTTTTT. This chain connects TRBV2 to TRBJ2-2; D is possibly TRBD2 (5 bases). The germline gives CDR1 SNHLY, CDR2 FYNNEI. The CDR3 is made up of 12 amino acids. Trimming pared 8 bases from V and 6 bases from J, leaving 10 bases between. Using reference TRBV2 and TRBJ2-2 for the parts outside the CDR3, the full variable domain is EPEVTQTPSHQVTQMGQEVILRCVPISNHLYFYWYRQILGQKVEFLVSFYNNEISEKSEIFDDQFSVERPDGSNFTLKIRSTKLEDSAMYFCASGGVSGELFFGEGSRLTVL.